This paragraph reports one T cell receptor beta chain. The data were taken from a study of cytomegalovirus exposure and HLA in healthy donors. Primers for the PCR totalled 60 Vbeta and 13 Jbeta. The repertoire was sequenced with immunoSEQ multiplex PCR; TCRdb's copy has only in-frame clones and lacks some. In the table there are 130,000 to 150,000 clones, more than 60% of which are singletons. The trim removed 3 bases at V and 5 bases at J, leaving 4 bases unmatched. From germline, CDR1 is ENHRY and CDR2 SYGVKD. The CDR3 covers 14 residues. Sequenced sample: PBMCs. The clonotype originates from a male donor in good health and CMV-seronegative. The chain employs TRBV10-3 and TRBJ1-2; TRBD1 matches at 9 bases. CDR3 sequence: CAISEGTGKYGYTF. The CDR3 DNA follows: TGTGCCATCAGTGAAGGGACAGGGAAGTATGGCTACACCTTC.